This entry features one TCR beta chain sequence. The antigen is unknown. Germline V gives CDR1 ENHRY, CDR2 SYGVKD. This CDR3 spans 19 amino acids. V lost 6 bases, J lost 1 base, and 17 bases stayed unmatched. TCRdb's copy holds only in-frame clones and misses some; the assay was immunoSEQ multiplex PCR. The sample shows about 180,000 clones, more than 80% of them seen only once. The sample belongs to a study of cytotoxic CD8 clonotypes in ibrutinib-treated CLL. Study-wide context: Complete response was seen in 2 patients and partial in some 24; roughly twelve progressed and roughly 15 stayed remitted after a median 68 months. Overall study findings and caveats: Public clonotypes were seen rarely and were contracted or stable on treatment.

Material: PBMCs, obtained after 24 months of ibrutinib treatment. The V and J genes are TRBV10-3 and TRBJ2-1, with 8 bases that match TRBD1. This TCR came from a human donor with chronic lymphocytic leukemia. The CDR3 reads CAISPTGQGPGFSYNEQFF. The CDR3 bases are TGTGCCATCAGCCCGACCGGACAGGGTCCTGGTTTTTCCTACAATGAGCAGTTCTTC.